Included here is one T cell receptor beta chain sequence, with context. A second PCR of 7 to 11 cycles used a sample-barcoded 5' primer and a J-beta primer mix. Sequencing of every sample gave 2.5 million or more CDR3-containing paired-end reads. TCRdb passed the 5' RACE reads through MiXCR, listing each CDR3 protein once. The sample contains about 640,000 distinct CDR3 sequences, 58% of which appear only once. Caucasian, healthy and from Russia, the donors were aged between roughly 6 and 95. Peripheral blood was drawn, about 10 milliliters per donor. Germline V gives CDR1 DFQATT, CDR2 SNEGSKA (reference sequence). V shed 1 base and J 6 bases; nucleotides not matched to a gene: 9. The CDR3 extends over 16 amino acids. The data originate from a study of blood T cells in healthy people across ages.

The specimen sequenced was blood. V and J are TRBV20-1 and TRBJ2-3; 11 bases map to TRBD2. The TCR sequence derives from a man in his 60s in good health. The CDR3 region has the DNA TGCAGTGCTAGAGCTCCCCTAGCGGGGGGACCCGATACGCAGTATTTT. It specifies CSARAPLAGGPDTQYF.